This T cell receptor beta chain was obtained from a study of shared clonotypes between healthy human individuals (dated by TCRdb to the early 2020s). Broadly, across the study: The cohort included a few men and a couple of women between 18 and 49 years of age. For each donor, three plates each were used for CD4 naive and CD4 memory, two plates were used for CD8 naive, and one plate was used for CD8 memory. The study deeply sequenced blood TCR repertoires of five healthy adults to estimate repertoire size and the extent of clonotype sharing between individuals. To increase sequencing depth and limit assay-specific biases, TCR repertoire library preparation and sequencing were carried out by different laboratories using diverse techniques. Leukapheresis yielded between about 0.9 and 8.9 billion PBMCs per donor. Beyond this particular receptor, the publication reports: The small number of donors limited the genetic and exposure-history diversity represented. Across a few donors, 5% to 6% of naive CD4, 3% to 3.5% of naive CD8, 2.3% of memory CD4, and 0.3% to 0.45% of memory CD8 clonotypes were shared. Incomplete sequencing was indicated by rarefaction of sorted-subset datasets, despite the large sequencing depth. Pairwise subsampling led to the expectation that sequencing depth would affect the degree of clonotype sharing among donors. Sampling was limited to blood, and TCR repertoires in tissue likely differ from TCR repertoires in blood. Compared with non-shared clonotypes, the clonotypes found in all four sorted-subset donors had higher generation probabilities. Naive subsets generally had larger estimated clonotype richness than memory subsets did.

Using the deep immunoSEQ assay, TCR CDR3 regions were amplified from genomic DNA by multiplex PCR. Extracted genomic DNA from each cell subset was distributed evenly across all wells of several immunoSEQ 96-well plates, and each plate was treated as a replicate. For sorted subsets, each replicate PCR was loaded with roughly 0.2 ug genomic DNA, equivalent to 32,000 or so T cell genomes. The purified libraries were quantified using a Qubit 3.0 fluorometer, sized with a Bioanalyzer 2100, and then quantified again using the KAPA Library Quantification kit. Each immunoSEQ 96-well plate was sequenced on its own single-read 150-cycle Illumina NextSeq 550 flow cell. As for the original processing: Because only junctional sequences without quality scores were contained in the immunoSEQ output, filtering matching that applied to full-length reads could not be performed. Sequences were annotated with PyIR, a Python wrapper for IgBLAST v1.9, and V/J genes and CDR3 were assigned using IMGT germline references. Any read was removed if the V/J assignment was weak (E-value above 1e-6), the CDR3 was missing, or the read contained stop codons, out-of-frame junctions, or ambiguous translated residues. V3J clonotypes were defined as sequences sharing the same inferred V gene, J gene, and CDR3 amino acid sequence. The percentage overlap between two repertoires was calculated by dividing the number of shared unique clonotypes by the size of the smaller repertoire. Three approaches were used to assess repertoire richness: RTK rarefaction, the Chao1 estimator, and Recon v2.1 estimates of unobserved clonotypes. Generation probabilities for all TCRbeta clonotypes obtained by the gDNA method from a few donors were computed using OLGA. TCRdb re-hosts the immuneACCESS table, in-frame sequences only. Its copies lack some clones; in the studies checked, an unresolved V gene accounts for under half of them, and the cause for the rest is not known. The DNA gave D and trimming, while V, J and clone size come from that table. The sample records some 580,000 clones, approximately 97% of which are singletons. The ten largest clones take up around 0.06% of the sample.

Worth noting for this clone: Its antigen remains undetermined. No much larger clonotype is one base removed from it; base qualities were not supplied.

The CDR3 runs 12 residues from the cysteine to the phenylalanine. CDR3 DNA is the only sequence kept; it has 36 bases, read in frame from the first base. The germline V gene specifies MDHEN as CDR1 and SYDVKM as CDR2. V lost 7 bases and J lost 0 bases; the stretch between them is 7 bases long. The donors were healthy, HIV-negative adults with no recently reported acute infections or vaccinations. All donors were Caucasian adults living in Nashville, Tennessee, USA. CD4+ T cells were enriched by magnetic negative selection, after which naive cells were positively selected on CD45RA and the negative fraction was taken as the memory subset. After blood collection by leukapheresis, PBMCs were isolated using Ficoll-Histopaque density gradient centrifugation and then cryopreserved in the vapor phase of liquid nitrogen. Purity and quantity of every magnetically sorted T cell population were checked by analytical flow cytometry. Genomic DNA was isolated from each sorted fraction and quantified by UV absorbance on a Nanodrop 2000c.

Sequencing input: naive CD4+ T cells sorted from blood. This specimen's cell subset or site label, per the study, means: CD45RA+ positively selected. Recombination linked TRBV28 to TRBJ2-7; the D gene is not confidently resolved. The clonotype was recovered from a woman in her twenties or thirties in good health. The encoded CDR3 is CASKRSSYEQYF. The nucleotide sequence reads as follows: TGTGCCAGCAAACGTAGCTCCTACGAGCAGTACTTC.